This T cell receptor beta chain was retrieved from a study of CD8 T cells in Susac syndrome. CDR1 is SQVTM and CDR2 is ANQGSEA in the germline V gene. Trimming at V came to 7 bases and at J to 0 bases, leaving 7 bases not matched to a gene. CDR3 length: 15 amino acids. Roughly 0.45 to 1 ug RNA was reverse transcribed with random hexamers. TCR beta CDR3 was amplified by immunoSEQ covering 54 Vbeta and 13 Jbeta. In TCRdb, the immunoSEQ multiplex PCR reads were re-called with MiXCR into one record per CDR3 protein. The sample has roughly 150,000 distinct CDR3 sequences, 85% to 95% seen once; the top ten hold 0.21%.

The gene calls are TRBV29-1 and TRBJ2-3, with TRBD2 matching over 10 bases. Sample: CD8+ T cells from PBMCs. This clonotype was sampled from a human donor with multiple sclerosis. CDR3 protein: CSATKTSGSTDTQYF. In nucleotides, the CDR3 is TGCAGCGCTACTAAGACTAGCGGGAGCACAGATACGCAGTATTTT.